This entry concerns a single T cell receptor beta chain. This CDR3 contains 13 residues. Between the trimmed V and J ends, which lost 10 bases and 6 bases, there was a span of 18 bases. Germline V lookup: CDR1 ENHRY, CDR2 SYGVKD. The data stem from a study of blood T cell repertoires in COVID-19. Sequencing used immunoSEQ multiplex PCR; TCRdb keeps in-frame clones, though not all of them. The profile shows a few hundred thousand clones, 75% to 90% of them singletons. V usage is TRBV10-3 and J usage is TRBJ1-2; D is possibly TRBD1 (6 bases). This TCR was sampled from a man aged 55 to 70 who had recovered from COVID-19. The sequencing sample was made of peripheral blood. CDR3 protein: CATTPGGTHGYTF. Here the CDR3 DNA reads TGTGCCACAACACCGGGGGGCACCCATGGCTACACCTTC.